One and the same sample provided the 2 T cell receptor beta chains below, sequenced in a study of monozygotic twins with inflammatory bowel disease. TCRdb reprocessed the 5' RACE reads, with one entry per CDR3 protein and no DNA. This listing includes 150,000 to 200,000 distinct CDR3 sequences. Sequencing input: blood. These TCRs come from a human donor with ulcerative colitis or Crohn's disease, or a healthy co-twin of an affected twin (not recorded which).

The chain employs TRBV10-3 and TRBJ1-2; with no DNA, the TCRdb D assignment of TRBD1 cannot be verified. The CDR3 length is 13 residues. Germline CDR1 is ENHRY and CDR2 is SYGVKD. The CDR3 here is CATATGGAYGYTF.

V and J are TRBV14 and TRBJ2-6; checking the TCRdb D call of TRBD1 is not possible without DNA. Looked up from germline, CDR1 is SGHDN and CDR2 is FVKESK. The CDR3 contains 15 residues. CDR3 in amino acids: CASSWDGSGANVLTF.